This record looks at one T cell receptor beta chain sequence and its context. The data derive from a study of shared clonotypes between healthy human individuals. Trimming took off 6 bases at V and 4 bases at J, with 9 bases between the two ends. Germline V gene lookup returns CDR1 KGHSH and CDR2 LQKENI. This CDR3 has 12 amino acids. Donors were Caucasian adults residing in Nashville, Tennessee, USA. The authors loaded roughly 200 ng DNA, some 32,000 T cell genomes, into sorted-subset replicate PCRs. Sequenced by immunoSEQ multiplex PCR; TCRdb stores in-frame clones only, minus some. The data hold over a million clones, with roughly 96% observed a single time.

J is TRBJ2-5 and V is TRBV18, with D possibly matching TRBD2 (6 bases). Sequenced sample: naive CD4+ T cells sorted from blood. The subset is: CD45RA+ positively selected. The source is a man aged 25-45 years in good health. The CDR3 DNA is TGTGCCAGCTCGCGACTAGGAGAGACCCAGTACTTC. It encodes CASSRLGETQYF.